The clone carrying this T cell receptor (beta chain) was observed at least ten times. Antigen: not known. The data stem from a study of breast tumors, draining lymph nodes, adjacent tissues. Each CDR3 protein gets one entry after TCRdb re-called the multiplex PCR reads with MiXCR. Counted here are some 120,000 distinct CDR3 sequences, around 21% occurring once; the ten biggest clones make up 2% to 2.5%. Study findings and constraints: Luminal-like breast cancer showed significantly higher tumor–nontumor repertoire similarity than basal-like. Data fit most tumor T cells coming from lymph node, expanding in tumor.

The lymph nodes were axillary draining lymph nodes from breast cancer patients. The V gene's germline CDR1 is MNHNS and CDR2 SASEGT. The CDR3 is 15 residues long. V was clipped by 3 bases and J by 2 bases, with 11 bases between them. Sequencing input: axillary lymph node tissue. The V and J genes are TRBV6-1 and TRBJ1-5, with D unresolved. The TCR originated in a female donor with breast cancer. Some clones in this sample may be carry-over from other donors' samples. This chain's CDR3 is CASSDSYMRNQPQHF. The CDR3 DNA follows: TGTGCCAGCAGTGATTCATATATGCGCAATCAGCCCCAGCATTTT.